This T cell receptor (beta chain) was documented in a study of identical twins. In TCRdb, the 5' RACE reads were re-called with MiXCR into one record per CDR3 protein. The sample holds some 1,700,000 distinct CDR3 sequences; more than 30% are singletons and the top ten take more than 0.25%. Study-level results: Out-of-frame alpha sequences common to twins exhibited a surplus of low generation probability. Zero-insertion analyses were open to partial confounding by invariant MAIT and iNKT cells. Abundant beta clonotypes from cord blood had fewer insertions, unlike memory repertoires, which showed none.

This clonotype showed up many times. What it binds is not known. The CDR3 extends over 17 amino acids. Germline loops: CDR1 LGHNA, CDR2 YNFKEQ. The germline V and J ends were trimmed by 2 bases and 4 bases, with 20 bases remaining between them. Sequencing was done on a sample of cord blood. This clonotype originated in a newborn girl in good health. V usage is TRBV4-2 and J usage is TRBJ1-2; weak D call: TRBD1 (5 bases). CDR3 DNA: TGTGCCAGCAGCCAAAGGTCTCAGGGTCAGGCACCCTATGGCTACACCTTC. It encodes CASSQRSQGQAPYGYTF.